The 32 T cell receptor beta chains reported below all come from one sample, sequenced in a study of vaccination effects on CD4 cells after COVID-19. Their antigens remain unidentified. Clones were read by immunoSEQ multiplex PCR, and TCRdb kept only the in-frame ones, dropping some. The sample has about 16,000 clones, about two thirds seen once. Antigen-specific CD4+ T cells were expanded with viral peptide pools in the ViraFEST assay before sequencing. The culture ran for 10 to 11 days, and then CD4+ T cells were isolated. All participants had two doses of either the BNT162b2 or mRNA-1273 vaccine. Sample: CD4+ T cells from PBMCs cultured with SARS-CoV-2 spike peptides, taken after COVID-19 vaccination. These receptors originate from a human donor who received a COVID-19 vaccine.

This sequence joins TRBV7-2 and TRBJ1-5; maybe TRBD1 (6 bases). The CDR3 covers 17 residues. V shed 3 bases and J shed 2 bases, with 17 bases lying between them. The germline CDR1 and CDR2 sequences are SGHTA and FQGNSA. The CDR3 here is CASSFAGGSGRNQPQHF. The CDR3, as DNA: TGTGCCAGCAGCTTCGCGGGGGGCTCAGGGCGCAATCAGCCCCAGCATTTT.

The chain employs TRBV5-1 and TRBJ2-1; 11 bases match TRBD2. Unmatched junction bases numbered 0, after V lost 4 bases and J lost 0 bases. The germline gives CDR1 SGHRS, CDR2 YFSETQ. The CDR3 contains 15 residues. The CDR3 protein is CASSTSGSSYNEQFF. Written as DNA, the CDR3 is TGCGCCAGCAGCACTAGCGGGAGCTCCTACAATGAGCAGTTCTTC.

This clone has more than one count but fewer than ten. The V and J genes are TRBV6-5 and TRBJ1-4; TRBD1 matches at 9 bases. Germline lookup yields CDR1 MNHEY and CDR2 SVGAGI. The CDR3 runs 14 residues. With 7 bases clipped from V and 5 bases from J, the junction kept 5 bases outside the gene matches. The CDR3 sequence is CASNLDRGNEKLFF. CDR3 DNA sequence: TGTGCCAGCAACCTAGACAGGGGGAATGAAAAACTGTTTTTT.

The chain couples TRBV6-5 to TRBJ1-5, with TRBD1 as a possible D gene (6 bases). CDR1 is MNHEY and CDR2 is SVGAGI in the germline V gene. The CDR3 covers 15 residues. V lost 6 bases and J lost 1, with 13 bases in between. The CDR3 DNA reads TGTGCCAGCAGGGTTGGGGGCGGGAGCAATCAGCCCCAGCATTTT. This codes for CASRVGGGSNQPQHF.

V and J are TRBV29-1 and TRBJ1-1; no definite D call. Trimming removed 7 bases at V and 4 bases at J, with 13 bases between. The CDR3 is made up of 12 amino acids. CDR1 SQVTM and CDR2 ANQGSEA come from the germline V gene. The CDR3 DNA reads TGCAGCGGGGTGTCTGCGAGCACTGAAGCTTTCTTT. Translated: CSGVSASTEAFF.

The rearrangement joins TRBV4-1 to TRBJ1-2, with D tentatively TRBD1 (5 bases). The germline gives CDR1 MGHRA, CDR2 YSYEKL. V was shortened by 4 bases and J by 0 bases, with 15 bases between the two germline ends. The CDR3 extends over 16 amino acids. CDR3 in DNA: TGCGCCAGCAGCCCGGGGACGGTTGCTGCTAACTATGGCTACACCTTC. Encoded protein: CASSPGTVAANYGYTF.

The V call is TRBV6-5, the J call TRBJ1-2, with D possibly TRBD1 on 6 matching bases. Germline assignment: CDR1 MNHEY and CDR2 SVGAGI. V dropped 2 bases and J dropped 4 bases, with 11 bases sitting between them. The CDR3 contains 14 residues. CDR3 in amino acids: CASSYDQGTYGYTF. In DNA, the CDR3 is TGTGCCAGCAGTTACGACCAGGGGACCTATGGCTACACCTTC.

The chain combines TRBV30 with TRBJ1-2; possibly TRBD1 for D (6 bases). The CDR3 runs 16 residues. V dropped 1 base and J dropped 6 bases, with 21 bases sitting between them. In germline, CDR1 is GTSNPN, CDR2 SVGIG (reference sequence). The DNA of the CDR3 is TGTGCCTGGAGTGAGGGGAGGAGGGGGTCCCTTCATGGCTACACCTTC. Translated, it gives CAWSEGRRGSLHGYTF.

V gene TRBV7-3 combines with J gene TRBJ2-1, with D tentatively TRBD2 (5 bases). Trimming pared 5 bases from V and 6 bases from J, leaving 8 bases between. The CDR3 is 12 amino acids. The germline gives CDR1 SGHTA, CDR2 FQGTGA. CDR3 bases: TGTGCCAGCAGCAGAGGGCTCAATGAGCAGTTCTTC. It translates to CASSRGLNEQFF.

The chain employs TRBV29-1 and TRBJ2-7; the D is unclear. Germline-derived CDR1 and CDR2 are SQVTM and ANQGSEA. Trimming removed 5 bases from V and 2 bases from J, with 13 bases in between. The CDR3 has 13 residues. The CDR3 sequence is CSVSYDIPYEQYF. In DNA form, the CDR3 reads TGCAGCGTTTCGTATGACATACCCTACGAGCAGTACTTC.

The V call is TRBV11-2, the J call TRBJ1-3; 7 bases are shared with TRBD1. V lost 0 bases, J lost 1 base, and 0 bases stayed unmatched. Germline V gene data show CDR1 as SGHAT and CDR2 as FQNNGV. This CDR3 is 15 amino acids long. Written as DNA, the CDR3 is TGTGCCAGCAGCTTAGACAGGGGGTCTGGAAACACCATATATTTT. Its protein is CASSLDRGSGNTIYF.

The rearrangement links TRBV6-2 or TRBV6-3 to TRBJ2-7; 9 bases are a match to TRBD1. V lost 0 bases to trimming and J lost 6 bases; unmatched junction nucleotides: 0. Germline CDR1 reads MNHEY; CDR2 reads SVGEGT. CDR3 length: 13 amino acids. CDR3 region: CASSYSDRGEQYF. The CDR3 nucleotides read TGTGCCAGCAGTTACTCGGACAGGGGCGAGCAGTACTTC.

There are a few counts of this clone. This rearrangement joins TRBV5-4 to TRBJ2-3; TRBD1 or TRBD2 may be the D gene (6 bases each). With 1 base removed from V and 4 bases from J, the gap between germline ends came to 16 bases. The CDR3 has 16 amino acids. Germline CDR1 SGHNT, CDR2 YYREEE (reference sequence). DNA of the CDR3: TGTGCCAGCAGCTTGCGAAGCAGGGGAGGCCCAGATACGCAGTATTTT. Its translation: CASSLRSRGGPDTQYF.

The chain uses TRBV24-1 and TRBJ2-1; 9 bases agree with TRBD1. The J segment lost 5 bases and the V segment lost 3 bases, leaving 7 bases of the junction unmatched. Germline loops: CDR1 KGHDR, CDR2 SFDVKD. The CDR3 has 16 residues. The CDR3 DNA reads as TGTGCCACCAGTGATGCCGGGACAGGGACCCACAATGAGCAGTTCTTC. Protein: CATSDAGTGTHNEQFF.

J is TRBJ2-7 and V is TRBV5-8; 12 bases are shared with TRBD2. CDR3 length: 16 amino acids. The germline CDR1 and CDR2 sequences are SGHTS and YDEGEE. The V and J ends lost 0 bases and 3 bases, in that order; junction bases with no gene match: 4. CDR3 nucleotides: TGTGCCAGCAGCTTGGAGACTAGCGGGAGTAACTACGAGCAGTACTTC. Translation: CASSLETSGSNYEQYF.

V and J are TRBV21-1 and TRBJ1-2. TRBV21-1 is noted as a pseudogene. The CDR3 runs 16 residues. The CDR3 sequence: CASSKISYGRNYGYTF. In DNA form, the CDR3 reads TGTGCCAGCAGCAAAATTTCGTACGGCAGAAACTATGGCTACACCTTC.

The chain is built from TRBV6-5 and TRBJ1-2, with TRBD1 matching over 7 bases. The CDR3 sequence is 15 residues long. J was trimmed by 4 bases and V by 6 bases; bases with no gene match: 11. The germline V gene encodes CDR1 MNHEY and CDR2 SVGAGI. CDR3 sequence reads: CASRGGPGQFYGYTF. For the CDR3, the DNA is TGTGCCAGCAGGGGAGGACCGGGACAGTTCTATGGCTACACCTTC.

This clone has just a few counts. This sequence joins TRBV6-2 or TRBV6-3 and TRBJ1-1; unclear D gene. From germline, CDR1 is MNHEY and CDR2 SVGEGT. CDR3 length: 14 residues. Trimming pared 4 bases from V and 1 base from J, leaving 10 bases between. The CDR3 region is CASSSILGNTEAFF. The CDR3 region has the DNA TGTGCCAGCAGTTCTATCTTGGGGAACACTGAAGCTTTCTTT.

J is TRBJ1-5 and V is TRBV7-9; 8 nucleotides line up with TRBD1. CDR3 length: 15 residues. CDR1 SEHNR and CDR2 FQNEAQ come from the germline V gene (reference sequence). V was pared by 5 bases and J by 5 bases, with 8 bases of the junction left unmatched. The CDR3 region is CASSLDRGPHQPQHF. For the CDR3, the DNA is TGTGCCAGCAGCCTTGACAGGGGCCCCCATCAGCCCCAGCATTTT.

The sample holds a few counts of this clone. The chain uses TRBV7-9 and TRBJ2-7; no clear D gene. The ends were cut back, 2 bases at V and 2 bases at J, with 10 bases in the middle. Germline values: CDR1 SEHNR, CDR2 FQNEAQ (reference sequence). CDR3 length: 14 amino acids. CDR3 nucleotides: TGTGCCAGCAGCTTAAATGGTAGCCCCTACGAGCAGTACTTC. It encodes CASSLNGSPYEQYF.

Sample share makes this clone medium-sized. The chain links TRBV3-1 (or the pseudogene TRBV3-2) to TRBJ1-6, with TRBD1 identical over 8 bases. V lost 2 bases, J lost 8 bases, and 5 bases stayed unmatched. This CDR3 has 15 residues. The germline gives CDR1 LGHDT, CDR2 YNNKEL (reference sequence). For the CDR3, the DNA is TGTGCCAGCAGCCAAACAGGGGGGACGGATTCACCCCTCCACTTT. Translating gives CASSQTGGTDSPLHF.

V gene TRBV19 combines with J gene TRBJ1-4; D is unclear. Trimming removed 8 bases at V and 4 bases at J, with 17 bases between. The CDR3 is made up of 15 amino acids. Per the germline V gene, CDR1 is LNHDA and CDR2 is SQIVND (reference sequence). The CDR3 loop reads CASGPALGSNEKLFF. DNA of the CDR3: TGTGCCAGTGGCCCCGCCCTCGGGAGTAATGAAAAACTGTTTTTT.

This clone was seen only a few times. V and J are TRBV19 and TRBJ2-7; possibly TRBD1 or TRBD2 for D (5 bases each). CDR1 and CDR2 from the germline V gene are LNHDA and SQIVND (reference sequence). The CDR3 runs to 14 residues. V lost 4 bases and J 2 bases, leaving 12 bases between the germline ends. The CDR3 DNA sequence: TGTGCCAGTAGTACCCGGGACGGAGCCTACGAGCAGTACTTC. Its protein product is CASSTRDGAYEQYF.

The CDR3: CASSLGTGEWGGYTF. Written as DNA, the CDR3 is TGTGCCAGCAGCTTAGGGACAGGGGAGTGGGGTGGCTACACCTTC. This sequence joins TRBV7-2 and TRBJ1-2, with 9 bases that match TRBD1. V lost 1 base, J lost 7 bases, and 7 bases stayed unmatched. Germline values: CDR1 SGHTA, CDR2 FQGNSA. This CDR3 comprises 15 residues.

The chain uses TRBV30 and TRBJ1-5; the D is unclear. Between the trimmed V and J ends, which lost 1 base and 0 bases, there was a span of 7 bases. Germline lookup yields CDR1 GTSNPN and CDR2 SVGIG (reference sequence). The CDR3 has 14 residues. In DNA, the CDR3 is TGTGCCTGGAGTGGAGGGAATAGCAATCAGCCCCAGCATTTT. Its translation: CAWSGGNSNQPQHF. The complete variable domain, with remaining parts taken from reference TRBV30 and TRBJ1-5, reads SQTIHQWPATLVQPVGSPLSLECTVEGTSNPNLYWYRQAAGRGLQLLFYSVGIGQISSEVPQNLSASRPQDRQFILSSKKLLLSDSGFYLCAWSGGNSNQPQHFGDGTRLSIL.

The J gene is TRBJ1-5, the V gene TRBV2; D remains unclear. V lost 6 bases, J lost 6 bases, and 9 bases lay in between. The CDR3 is 12 residues long. Germline V gene data show CDR1 as SNHLY and CDR2 as FYNNEI. This CDR3 reads CASSGEVQPQHF. CDR3 nucleotide sequence: TGTGCCAGCAGCGGTGAAGTTCAGCCCCAGCATTTT. Drawing the rest from reference TRBV2 and TRBJ1-5, the complete variable domain is EPEVTQTPSHQVTQMGQEVILRCVPISNHLYFYWYRQILGQKVEFLVSFYNNEISEKSEIFDDQFSVERPDGSNFTLKIRSTKLEDSAMYFCASSGEVQPQHFGDGTRLSIL.

The V gene is TRBV5-4, the J gene TRBJ1-6; 7 positions match TRBD1. The CDR3 extends over 15 amino acids. Germline V gene data show CDR1 as SGHNT and CDR2 as YYREEE (reference sequence). V was pared by 4 bases and J by 7 bases, with 8 bases of the junction left unmatched. The CDR3 loop reads CASSPEGGRNSPLHF. For the CDR3, the DNA is TGTGCCAGCAGCCCCGAAGGGGGCCGGAATTCACCCCTCCACTTT. The full variable domain, its missing parts supplied by reference TRBV5-4 and TRBJ1-6, is ETGVTQSPTHLIKTRGQQVTLRCSSQSGHNTVSWYQQALGQGPQFIFQYYREEENGRGNFPPRFSGLQFPNYSSELNVNALELDDSALYLCASSPEGGRNSPLHFGNGTRLTVT.

The chain recombines TRBV12-3 or TRBV12-4 with TRBJ1-2; D is perhaps TRBD1 (6 bases). Trimming left V 4 bases short and J 8 bases short, with 14 bases between. This CDR3 has 13 amino acids. The CDR3 is CASSSYEGGGYTF. CDR3 DNA sequence: TGTGCCAGCAGTTCCTATGAGGGGGGCGGCTACACCTTC.

V gene TRBV6-5 combines with J gene TRBJ2-7; no reliable D call. CDR1 is MNHEY and CDR2 is SVGAGI in the germline V gene. The CDR3 length is 15 residues. Trimming shortened V by 0 bases and J by 4 bases, and 13 bases separated the two germline ends. DNA for the CDR3: TGTGCCAGCAGTTACTCGTGGGCGTCCGGATACGAGCAGTACTTC. This sequence encodes CASSYSWASGYEQYF.

The chain couples TRBV4-3 to TRBJ1-4, with D perhaps TRBD1 (5 bases). The germline CDR1 and CDR2 sequences are LGHNA and YSLEER. V dropped 0 bases and J dropped 7 bases, with 12 bases sitting between them. The CDR3 contains 15 residues. The CDR3 DNA reads as TGCGCCAGCAGCCAAGATGAAGGGACTTTTGAAAAACTGTTTTTT. This sequence encodes CASSQDEGTFEKLFF.

The rearrangement links TRBV28 to TRBJ1-6; 9 bases are shared with TRBD1. Germline values: CDR1 MDHEN, CDR2 SYDVKM. Germline trimming cut 6 bases from V and 14 bases from J; bases unmatched to any gene: 11. The CDR3 sequence is 14 residues long. The DNA for the CDR3 is TGTGCCAGCAGCCCCGGGACAGGGCTTGGGGCCCTCCACTTT. Amino acid sequence: CASSPGTGLGALHF.

This chain joins TRBV18 and TRBJ2-3, with TRBD2 identical over 8 bases. The V gene end was trimmed by 3 bases and the J gene end by 2 bases; junction bases not matched to a gene: 4. The V gene's germline CDR1 is KGHSH and CDR2 LQKENI. The CDR3 consists of 15 residues. CDR3 sequence reads: CASSPLAGHTDTQYF. The DNA of the CDR3 is TGTGCCAGCTCACCCCTAGCGGGCCACACAGATACGCAGTATTTT.